A selection of T cell receptor beta chains follows, all from one sample in a study of OX40 agonist ivuxolimab in advanced cancers. Clones were sequenced by immunoSEQ multiplex PCR, and TCRdb holds only the in-frame ones, with some missing. Of about 100,000 clones in the sample, roughly 90% are singletons; the top ten hold about 0.49%. The specimen comprised CD4+ or CD8+ T cells sorted from blood, sampled in a trial of the OX40 agonist ivuxolimab. The receptors originated from an adult with an advanced solid tumor such as melanoma, head and neck, liver or kidney cancer. The conserved cysteine and the conserved F or W are not part of the CDR3 here. Fields, in order: J gene, V gene, clone size, CDR3 protein. For some rows the clone size is stated as once, few or many, or as a class when expanded; others skip it.

NA	TRBV5-6	NA	ASSLMYEQY
TRBJ1-4	TRBV15	NA	ATSRGSSGREKLF
TRBJ2-1	TRBV29-1	NA	SSSPWTSGINEQF
TRBJ1-3	TRBV27	NA	ASSLRGTVLNTIY
TRBJ2-5	TRBV4-1	NA	ASSQVFGRGKETQY
TRBJ2-2	TRBV28	NA	ASSWGGSGNTGELF
TRBJ2-7	TRBV11-2	NA	ASSLGTSVTYEQY
TRBJ2-1	TRBV5-1	NA	ASREPAPYNEQF
TRBJ2-1	TRBV29-1	once	SVGRRDKRV
TRBJ2-7	TRBV7-9	NA	ASSLVLRGEQY
TRBJ2-5	TRBV18	once	AKGASGRVQETQY
TRBJ2-4	TRBV14	NA	ASSRTGVNIQY
TRBJ2-7	TRBV7-3	NA	ASSLRGGTDYEQY
TRBJ1-1	TRBV5-1	NA	ASSSRTGGTEAF
TRBJ2-7	TRBV4-1	NA	ASSQAAGNYEQY
TRBJ1-3	TRBV28	NA	ASTGYGNTIY
TRBJ2-1	TRBV29-1	NA	SVEGLAGQLGEQF
TRBJ2-1	TRBV9	NA	ASSVGAGGFNEQF
TRBJ2-7	TRBV10-2	NA	ASGRLAGFYEQY
TRBJ2-3	TRBV7-9	NA	ASSISGADTQY
TRBJ1-2	TRBV9	few	ASTSLDGVYGYT
TRBJ1-2	TRBV28	NA	ASSLLTPGRYGYT
TRBJ2-5	TRBV20-1	NA	SARGETQY
TRBJ1-1	TRBV11-2	NA	ASSRWEGQGDVEAF
TRBJ2-3	TRBV5-1	NA	ASSLQGTSGRGDTQY
TRBJ2-1	TRBV27	NA	ASSTTWPGQQNYNEQF
TRBJ2-7	TRBV15	NA	ATSRVDRMSEQY
TRBJ2-1	TRBV7-8	NA	ASSPTGAFEQF
TRBJ1-1	TRBV4-2	few	ASSLDGGTEAF
TRBJ2-1	TRBV18	NA	ASSPRLAGSSYNEQF
TRBJ2-1	TRBV5-4	NA	ASSLPGTSSNEQF
TRBJ1-3	TRBV7-9	NA	AGSKGATGNTIY
TRBJ2-7	TRBV6-5	NA	ASSPPGLAVGEQY